This T cell receptor (beta chain) was retrieved from a study of brain T cells in children with intractable seizures (dated by TCRdb to about 2021). About the study as a whole: A NanoString immunology panel was first used to screen resected brain tissue from around 55 pediatric epilepsy surgery cases for immune gene transcripts. Among the approximately twelve selected surgery cases, pre-surgery blood was additionally sequenced for eight, leaving four cases with brain tissue only.

Worth noting for this clone: Its antigen remains undetermined. No base quality values were provided; no much bigger clone lies one nucleotide off.

The CDR3 numbers 13 residues from cysteine through phenylalanine. The entry retains the CDR3 DNA only, 39 bases that are in frame from base 1. The germline V gene (reference sequence) sets CDR1 to MNHEY and CDR2 to SMNVEV. The V end loses 3 bases and the J end loses 4 bases, and a stretch of 7 bases separates them. Taken with the paper, the label for time point translates to: blood from clinic visit 5 months post-surgery; TSC patient then seizure free. Surgery cases with the highest brain T cell transcript signatures were selected for TCR beta chain sequencing of brain tissue and, where available, blood. Before surgery, the patients had been given at least one anti-epileptic drug. The TCR-sequenced patients were children whose drug-resistant epilepsy was caused by tuberous sclerosis complex, focal cortical dysplasia, Rasmussen encephalitis or hemimegalencephaly. Bulk genomic DNA was isolated from unsorted brain tissue and whole blood using the Monarch genomic DNA purification kit.

The paper's findings and limits, for the study overall: The patients' HCMV serostatus was not known, and viral specificity was inferred solely from CDR3 sequence similarity. Because sequencing depth differed between pre- and post-surgery blood, the absence of clones from the pre-surgery sample may reflect undersampling.

The immunoSEQ assay was applied to genomic DNA to generate the TCR beta chain sequences. On the authors' methods: Any CDR3 sequence that did not begin with the conserved framework cysteine at position 104 was removed by hand. To get clonality, the normalized Shannon's Diversity Index was subtracted from one, giving values from 0 (maximal diversity) to 1 (oligoclonal). Differences in the frequency of the same CDR3 between samples, such as brain versus blood, were assessed with chi-squared comparison-of-proportions tests. Public clonotypes were found through immuneACCESS searches, while the VDJdb browser was used to judge similarity to known antiviral clonotypes. The clones in this table, taken by TCRdb from immuneACCESS, are in-frame only. Not every clone is retained; where verified, under half of the shortfall comes from an unresolved V gene, and the cause of the rest is unknown. V and J calls and clone size are those listed in that table; D and trimming were worked out from the DNA. The sample contains a few hundred thousand clones, about 94% of them found a single time. The ten biggest clones cover 4.5% to 7% of the sample.

Rearrangement joined TRBV27 to TRBJ1-5; the D gene cannot be named for sure. This specimen was peripheral blood, taken 5 to 6 months after surgery. The origin of this receptor is a boy in the first two years of life with tuberous sclerosis and intractable seizures. CDR3 reads: CASSFSLNQPQHF. The DNA sequence is given as TGTGCCAGCAGTTTTTCCCTTAATCAGCCCCAGCATTTT.